This passage covers 4 T cell receptor beta chains from one sample sequenced in a study of cytomegalovirus exposure and HLA in healthy donors. Primers: 60 Vbeta forward and 13 Jbeta reverse. Some clones are missing from TCRdb's copy, which holds only in-frame ones; the method was immunoSEQ multiplex PCR. The table records 75,000 to 100,000 clones, over 75% of them present only once. The sample comprised PBMCs. The origin of the receptors is a middle-aged man in good health and CMV-seropositive.

V usage is TRBV7-8 and J usage is TRBJ2-2, with 9 bases identical to TRBD2. Trimming at V came to 1 base and at J to 7 bases, leaving 16 bases not matched to a gene. The V gene's germline CDR1 is SGHVS and CDR2 FQNEAQ. There are 19 residues in the CDR3. In DNA, the CDR3 is TGTGCCAGCAGCTTAGGGTTCGGCGGGGGGGCCGTGATTCACGGGGAGCTGTTTTTT. Translation gives CASSLGFGGGAVIHGELFF.

V and J are TRBV7-9 and TRBJ2-1; no reliable D call. This CDR3 is 12 amino acids long. With 5 bases removed from V and 12 bases from J, the gap between germline ends came to 14 bases. Germline V gives CDR1 SEHNR, CDR2 FQNEAQ (reference sequence). The CDR3 reads CASSPLRQRQFF. As DNA, the CDR3 is TGTGCCAGCAGCCCTCTTCGACAAAGGCAGTTCTTC. Supplemented by reference TRBV7-9 and TRBJ2-1, the full variable domain reads DTGVSQNPRHKITKRGQNVTFRCDPISEHNRLYWYRQTLGQGPEFLTYFQNEAQLEKSRLLSDRFSAERPKGSFSTLEIQRTEQGDSAMYLCASSPLRQRQFFGPGTRLTVL.

The chain combines TRBV5-6 with TRBJ1-2; D not resolved. Trimming shortened V by 8 bases and J by 8 bases, and 16 bases separated the two germline ends. The CDR3 loop spans 12 amino acids. Looked up from germline, CDR1 is SGHDT and CDR2 is YYEEEE. The CDR3 DNA is TGTGCCAGTTCGAAAACGGGGTTAGGCTACACCTTC. This translates into CASSKTGLGYTF.

This sequence joins TRBV6-5 and TRBJ2-4, with TRBD2 as a possible D gene (6 bases). CDR1 is MNHEY, CDR2 SVGAGI, per germline. This CDR3 spans 12 amino acids. Trimming shortened V by 10 bases and J by 9 bases, and 16 bases separated the two germline ends. The CDR3 loop is CATAGGERIQYF. The CDR3 DNA sequence: TGTGCCACCGCCGGCGGGGAACGCATTCAGTACTTC.